Presented here are 14 T cell receptor beta chains from one specimen sequenced in a study of cytomegalovirus exposure and HLA in healthy donors. Vbeta (60) and Jbeta (13) primers were used in the PCR. Profiling relied on immunoSEQ multiplex PCR, and the TCRdb table lists in-frame clones only, not all of them. The repertoire table contains approximately 68,000 clones. Specimen: PBMCs. The receptors were gathered from a female donor in good health and CMV-seropositive.

The genes are TRBV9 and TRBJ2-1; TRBD1 agrees at 7 bases. The CDR3 spans 15 residues. V was clipped by 4 bases and J by 8 bases; unmatched bases: 12. CDR1 is SGDLS, CDR2 YYNGEE, per germline. CDR3 sequence reads: CASSSEQGKVYEQFF. The DNA of the CDR3 is TGTGCCAGCAGCTCAGAACAGGGGAAGGTTTATGAGCAGTTCTTC.

The V and J genes are TRBV29-1 and TRBJ2-7; D is perhaps TRBD2 (6 bases). The CDR3 is 14 amino acids. Trimming took off 3 bases at V and 0 bases at J, with 12 bases between the two ends. The germline V gene encodes CDR1 SQVTM and CDR2 ANQGSEA. CDR3 sequence (DNA): TGCAGCGTTGAGTTAGCGGAGAGCTCCTACGAGCAGTACTTC. Translating gives CSVELAESSYEQYF.

V and J are TRBV27 and TRBJ2-2; TRBD1 agrees at 7 bases. The V segment lost 6 bases and the J segment 4 bases; nucleotides outside the gene matches: 8. Germline assignment: CDR1 MNHEY and CDR2 SMNVEV (reference sequence). The CDR3 runs to 15 residues. In DNA, the CDR3 is TGTGCCAGCAGGAGGGGCAGGGGGACCACCGGGGAGCTGTTTTTT. It yields the protein CASRRGRGTTGELFF.

This chain links TRBV15 with TRBJ2-1; 7 nucleotides line up with TRBD2. CDR3 length: 20 amino acids. V lost 0 bases and J lost 3; bases outside the gene matches: 17. Germline lookup yields CDR1 LNHNV and CDR2 YYDKDF (reference sequence). The CDR3 DNA follows: TGTGCCACCAGCAGAGACTCTACCCCATCTTGGCTAGCGGTCTACAATGAGCAGTTCTTC. As protein: CATSRDSTPSWLAVYNEQFF.

The V and J genes are TRBV19 and TRBJ2-7; TRBD2 matches 12 bases. CDR1 is LNHDA, CDR2 SQIVND, per germline (reference sequence). This CDR3 region has 13 residues. Losses at the gene ends were 9 bases for V and 6 bases for J; bases not matched to a gene: 6. This CDR3 is CASPTSGRLEQYF. In nucleotides, the CDR3 is TGTGCCAGCCCGACTAGCGGGAGACTCGAGCAGTACTTC.

The chain joins TRBV19 to TRBJ2-1; perhaps TRBD2 as D (5 bases). The CDR3 extends over 16 amino acids. Trimming pared 6 bases from V and 10 bases from J, leaving 25 bases between. Looked up from germline, CDR1 is LNHDA and CDR2 is SQIVND (reference sequence). The CDR3 is CASSVIRNIKGREQFF. In DNA, the CDR3 is TGTGCCAGTAGCGTTATTCGGAATATCAAAGGGAGAGAGCAGTTCTTC.

V usage is TRBV7-6 and J usage is TRBJ2-5, with TRBD1 as a possible D gene (5 bases). Germline-derived CDR1 and CDR2 are SGHVS and FNYEAQ. CDR3 size: 11 residues. The V end was cut by 10 bases, the J end by 5 bases, with 11 bases between. The CDR3 DNA reads as TGTGCCACCCTAAAGGGGGAGACCCAGTACTTC. It codes for CATLKGETQYF.

The chain carries TRBV5-1 and TRBJ2-7; D possibly corresponds to TRBD2 (5 bases). Trimming pared 0 bases from V and 4 bases from J, leaving 14 bases between. This CDR3 comprises 15 residues. Germline assignment: CDR1 SGHRS and CDR2 YFSETQ. The CDR3, as DNA: TGCGCCAGCAGCTTGGGAATATTCGGGGTTTACGAGCAGTACTTC. Translation gives CASSLGIFGVYEQYF.

The chain couples TRBV4-2 to TRBJ2-7; 8 nucleotides match TRBD1. This CDR3 contains 17 residues. Germline values: CDR1 LGHNA, CDR2 YNFKEQ. J gave up 0 bases and V 1 base, and 8 bases lay outside the gene matches. The CDR3 sequence: CASSQGVGQGDSYEQYF. The CDR3 coding sequence is TGTGCCAGCAGCCAAGGGGTAGGACAGGGAGACTCCTACGAGCAGTACTTC.

The V gene is TRBV7-9, the J gene TRBJ1-2; D ambiguous. V was pared by 6 bases and J by 3 bases, with 17 bases between. CDR1 is SEHNR and CDR2 is FQNEAQ in the germline V gene (reference sequence). CDR3 length: 15 amino acids. CDR3 coding DNA: TGTGCCAGCAGTTTTGGTTTGGGCCCTCACTATGGCTACACCTTC. The encoded protein is CASSFGLGPHYGYTF.

This chain connects TRBV2 to TRBJ1-1; 8 bases are shared with TRBD1. Germline values: CDR1 SNHLY, CDR2 FYNNEI. The length of the CDR3 is 12 residues. The V gene end was trimmed by 6 bases and the J gene end by 7 bases; junction bases not matched to a gene: 4. CDR3 loop: CASRLQGGEAFF. Here the CDR3 DNA reads TGTGCCAGCAGGTTACAGGGGGGTGAAGCTTTCTTT.

The chain uses TRBV7-9 and TRBJ2-1; TRBD1 might be the D (5 bases). Germline values: CDR1 SEHNR, CDR2 FQNEAQ (reference sequence). Trimming removed 4 bases at V and 6 bases at J, with 10 bases between. CDR3 length: 13 amino acids. The chain's CDR3 is CASSSLTGNEQFF. CDR3 nucleotide sequence: TGTGCCAGCAGCTCCCTTACAGGCAATGAGCAGTTCTTC.

V gene TRBV9 combines with J gene TRBJ1-2, with D maybe TRBD1 (5 bases). V lost 4 bases to trimming and J lost 0 bases, with 13 bases between them. CDR1 SGDLS and CDR2 YYNGEE come from the germline V gene. This CDR3 region has 15 residues. CDR3 in amino acids: CASSHQGIANYGYTF. Here the CDR3 DNA reads TGTGCCAGCAGCCATCAGGGTATAGCTAACTATGGCTACACCTTC.

The CDR3 DNA reads as TGTGCCAGCAGTGAAGACAGGGTTGATGAAAAACTGTTTTTT. The encoded protein is CASSEDRVDEKLFF. V and J are TRBV6-1 and TRBJ1-4, with D possibly matching TRBD1 (6 bases). V lost 1 base and J 6 bases, leaving 9 bases between the germline ends. Germline-derived CDR1 and CDR2 are MNHNS and SASEGT. The CDR3 is 14 residues long.